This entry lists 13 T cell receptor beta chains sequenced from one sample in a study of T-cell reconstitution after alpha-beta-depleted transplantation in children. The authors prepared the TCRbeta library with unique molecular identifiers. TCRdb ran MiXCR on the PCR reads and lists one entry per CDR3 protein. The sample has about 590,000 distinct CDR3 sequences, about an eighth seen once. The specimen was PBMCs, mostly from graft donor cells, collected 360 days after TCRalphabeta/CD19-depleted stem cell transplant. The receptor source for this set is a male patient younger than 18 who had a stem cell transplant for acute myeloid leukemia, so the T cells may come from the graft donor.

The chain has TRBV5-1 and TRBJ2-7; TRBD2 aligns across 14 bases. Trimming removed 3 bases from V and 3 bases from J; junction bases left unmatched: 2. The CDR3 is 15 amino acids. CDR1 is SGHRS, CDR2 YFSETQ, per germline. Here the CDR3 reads CASSWGLAGVYEQYF. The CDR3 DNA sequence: TGCGCCAGCAGCTGGGGACTAGCGGGAGTCTACGAGCAGTACTTC.

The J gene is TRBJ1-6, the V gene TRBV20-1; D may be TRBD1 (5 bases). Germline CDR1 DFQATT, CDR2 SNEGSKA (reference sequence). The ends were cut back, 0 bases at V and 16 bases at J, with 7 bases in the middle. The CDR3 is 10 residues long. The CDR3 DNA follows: TGCAGTGCTAGAGATCGGGGGCTCCACTTT. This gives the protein CSARDRGLHF.

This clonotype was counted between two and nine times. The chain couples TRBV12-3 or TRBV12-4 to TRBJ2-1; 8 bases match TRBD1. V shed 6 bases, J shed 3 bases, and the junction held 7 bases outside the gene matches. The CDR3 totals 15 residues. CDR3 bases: TGTGCCAGCAGGGGGAACAGGGGGATCTACAATGAGCAGTTCTTC. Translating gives CASRGNRGIYNEQFF.

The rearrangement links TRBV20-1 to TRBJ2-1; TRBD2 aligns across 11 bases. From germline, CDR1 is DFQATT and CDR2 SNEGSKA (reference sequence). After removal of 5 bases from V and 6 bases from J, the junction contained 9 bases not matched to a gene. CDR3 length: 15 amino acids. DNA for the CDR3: TGCAGTGCTTGTGATAGCGGGAGGGCCGGCAATGAGCAGTTCTTC. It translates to CSACDSGRAGNEQFF.

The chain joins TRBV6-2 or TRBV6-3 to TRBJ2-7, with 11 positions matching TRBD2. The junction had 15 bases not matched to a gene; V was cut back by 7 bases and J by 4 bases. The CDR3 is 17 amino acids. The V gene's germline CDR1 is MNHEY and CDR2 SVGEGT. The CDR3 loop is CASMLLAGAYGPYEQYF. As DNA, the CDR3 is TGTGCCAGCATGCTACTAGCGGGAGCGTACGGACCGTACGAGCAGTACTTC.

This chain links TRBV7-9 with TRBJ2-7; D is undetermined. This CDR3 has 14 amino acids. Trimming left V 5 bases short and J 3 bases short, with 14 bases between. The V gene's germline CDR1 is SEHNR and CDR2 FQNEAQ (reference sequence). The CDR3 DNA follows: TGTGCCAGCAGCCCCCGAAAAACGGTCTACGAGCAGTACTTC. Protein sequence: CASSPRKTVYEQYF.

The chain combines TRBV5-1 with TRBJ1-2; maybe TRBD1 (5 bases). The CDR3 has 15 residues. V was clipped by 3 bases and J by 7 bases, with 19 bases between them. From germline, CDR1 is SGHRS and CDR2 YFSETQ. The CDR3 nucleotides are TGCGCCAGCAGCTCGGGGGTTCCAGGGCCCTCTGGCTACACCTTC. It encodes CASSSGVPGPSGYTF. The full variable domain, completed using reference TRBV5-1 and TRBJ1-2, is KAGVTQTPRYLIKTRGQQVTLSCSPISGHRSVSWYQQTPGQGLQFLFEYFSETQRNKGNFPGRFSGRQFSNSRSEMNVSTLELGDSALYLCASSSGVPGPSGYTFGSGTRLTVV.

This chain's CDR3 is CASSFMAWGSGTDTQYF. The CDR3 coding sequence is TGTGCCAGCAGTTTTATGGCCTGGGGTAGCGGCACAGATACGCAGTATTTT. The chain employs TRBV27 and TRBJ2-3; a weak D match, TRBD2 (5 bases). CDR3 length: 17 residues. Germline CDR1 is MNHEY and CDR2 is SMNVEV (reference sequence). With 3 bases removed from V and 1 base from J, the gap between germline ends came to 17 bases.

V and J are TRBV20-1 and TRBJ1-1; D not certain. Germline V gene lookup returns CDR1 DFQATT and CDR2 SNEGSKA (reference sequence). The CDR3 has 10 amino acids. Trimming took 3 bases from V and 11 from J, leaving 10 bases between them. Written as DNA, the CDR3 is TGCAGTGCTAGCGTCCGCGGGGCTTTCTTT. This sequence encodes CSASVRGAFF.

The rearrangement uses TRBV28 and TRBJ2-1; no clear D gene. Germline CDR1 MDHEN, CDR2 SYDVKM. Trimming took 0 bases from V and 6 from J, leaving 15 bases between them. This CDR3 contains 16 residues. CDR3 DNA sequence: TGTGCCAGCAGTTTATGGGCCAGACTTTCCCTCAATGAGCAGTTCTTC. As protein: CASSLWARLSLNEQFF.

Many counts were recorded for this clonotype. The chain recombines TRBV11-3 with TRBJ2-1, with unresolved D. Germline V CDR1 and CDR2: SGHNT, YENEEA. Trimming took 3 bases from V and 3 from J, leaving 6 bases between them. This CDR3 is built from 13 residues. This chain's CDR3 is CASSLFLYNEQFF. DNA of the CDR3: TGTGCCAGCAGCTTGTTCCTCTACAATGAGCAGTTCTTC.

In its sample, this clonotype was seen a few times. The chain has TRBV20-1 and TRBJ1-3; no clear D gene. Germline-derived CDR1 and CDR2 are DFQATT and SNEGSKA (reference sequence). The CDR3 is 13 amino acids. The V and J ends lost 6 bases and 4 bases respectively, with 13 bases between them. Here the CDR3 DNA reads TGCAGTGCCCACGAGGGCTTCGGAAACACCATATATTTT. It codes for CSAHEGFGNTIYF.

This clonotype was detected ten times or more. In DNA form, the CDR3 reads TGTGCCAGCAGCCCCTCCTGGACAGCGGGAGGTTACAATGAGCAGTTCTTC. Translation gives CASSPSWTAGGYNEQFF. The chain employs TRBV7-3 and TRBJ2-1; 9 positions match TRBD2. The CDR3 has 17 amino acids. The ends lost 5 bases at V and 4 bases at J; junction bases unmatched: 12. Germline-derived CDR1 and CDR2 are SGHTA and FQGTGA.